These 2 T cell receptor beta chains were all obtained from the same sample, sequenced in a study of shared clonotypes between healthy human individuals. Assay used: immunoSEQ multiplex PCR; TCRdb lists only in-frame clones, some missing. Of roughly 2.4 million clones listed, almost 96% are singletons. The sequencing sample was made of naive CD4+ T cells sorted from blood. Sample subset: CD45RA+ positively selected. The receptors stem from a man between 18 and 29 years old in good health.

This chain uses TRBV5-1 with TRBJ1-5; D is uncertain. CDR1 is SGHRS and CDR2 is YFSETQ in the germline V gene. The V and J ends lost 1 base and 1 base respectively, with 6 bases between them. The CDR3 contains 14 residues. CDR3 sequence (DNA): TGCGCCAGCAGCTTGCCGGGGAGCAATCAGCCCCAGCATTTT. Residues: CASSLPGSNQPQHF.

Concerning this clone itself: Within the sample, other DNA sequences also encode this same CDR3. Written as DNA, the CDR3 is TGTGCCAGCAGCTTAGGGTCATATGGCTACACCTTC. Its translation: CASSLGSYGYTF. The chain has TRBV7-9 and TRBJ1-2; unclear D gene. Trimming shortened V by 1 base and J by 5 bases, and 5 bases separated the two germline ends. CDR3 length: 12 amino acids. Germline values: CDR1 SEHNR, CDR2 FQNEAQ (reference sequence).